The 16 T cell receptor beta chains given below trace back to one sample, sequenced in a study of human T cells and chemical hapten exposure. Time point given: pre-sensitization, week 0. Treatment reported: therapeutic diphenylcyclopropenone sensitization with weekly scalp DPC. TCRdb reanalysed the RACE reads using MiXCR and keeps one entry per CDR3 protein. The profile shows fewer than 200,000 distinct CDR3 sequences, roughly 30% of them singletons. This material consisted of whole blood, taken in connection with sensitization to the hapten diphenylcyclopropenone (DPC). The receptor source for this set is a woman aged 25 to 39 with alopecia areata. Some clones in this sample may be carry-over from other donors' samples.

The rearrangement links TRBV7-7 to TRBJ2-5, with D unclear. Germline CDR1 SSHAT, CDR2 FNYEAQ (reference sequence). Trimming stripped 5 bases from V and 5 bases from J, with 6 bases between. The CDR3 length is 11 residues. The CDR3, as DNA: TGTGCCAGCAGCCCCCTGGAGACCCAGTACTTC. This translates into CASSPLETQYF.

The CDR3 bases are TGCAGCGCTGCCCACAGGGTCGATCAGCCCCAGCATTTT. Amino acid sequence: CSAAHRVDQPQHF. The chain has TRBV29-1 and TRBJ1-5, with TRBD1 as a possible D gene (6 bases). The CDR3 covers 13 residues. Germline loops: CDR1 SQVTM, CDR2 ANQGSEA. The V gene lost 7 bases and the J gene lost 5 bases, with 15 bases spanning the gap.

This clonotype showed up just a few times. V gene TRBV30 combines with J gene TRBJ1-6; 7 bases fit TRBD1. Looked up from germline, CDR1 is GTSNPN and CDR2 is SVGIG (reference sequence). The V and J ends lost 3 bases and 8 bases, in that order; junction bases with no gene match: 7. This CDR3 region has 14 residues. CDR3 protein: CAWRTGTSYSPLHF. CDR3 bases: TGTGCCTGGAGGACAGGGACTAGTTATTCACCCCTCCACTTT.

This clonotype was found a few times. The chain has TRBV10-3 and TRBJ2-1, with D unresolved. The CDR3 spans 16 residues. The germline V gene has CDR1 ENHRY and CDR2 SYGVKD. Deletions cut 4 bases from V and 5 bases from J, with 18 bases between. The CDR3: CAISGPFGRSNNEQFF. CDR3 in DNA: TGTGCCATCAGTGGCCCATTTGGTAGGTCCAACAATGAGCAGTTCTTC.

This clonotype was observed a handful of times. The rearrangement joins TRBV28 to TRBJ2-1, with TRBD2 matching over 8 bases. Germline V gives CDR1 MDHEN, CDR2 SYDVKM. The CDR3 extends over 14 amino acids. The V segment lost 3 bases and the J segment 10 bases; nucleotides outside the gene matches: 8. The CDR3 region has the DNA TGTGCCAGCAGTTTGGATACTAGCGGATTAGAGCAGTTCTTC. Translated, it gives CASSLDTSGLEQFF.

A few counts support this clonotype. This chain joins TRBV20-1 and TRBJ2-3; 12 bases agree with TRBD2. The V and J ends lost 0 bases and 1 base, in that order; junction bases with no gene match: 2. This CDR3 contains 16 residues. Germline CDR1 is DFQATT and CDR2 is SNEGSKA (reference sequence). CDR3 nucleotide sequence: TGCAGTGCTAGAGAACTAGCGGGGGGCCGCACAGATACGCAGTATTTT. This encodes CSARELAGGRTDTQYF.

This clonotype was counted between two and nine times. The CDR3 loop reads CASSPLIADYNSPLHF. DNA for the CDR3: TGTGCCAGCTCACCACTAATCGCTGACTATAATTCACCCCTCCACTTT. The genes are TRBV18 and TRBJ1-6, with D unclear. This CDR3 region has 16 residues. The V gene's germline CDR1 is KGHSH and CDR2 LQKENI. V lost 1 base and J lost 3, with 10 bases in between.

This clonotype was counted only a few times. The chain employs TRBV3-1 and TRBJ1-2, with no clear D. Germline CDR1 reads LGHDT; CDR2 reads YNNKEL (reference sequence). The V and J ends lost 4 bases and 6 bases respectively, with 12 bases between them. This CDR3 is 13 amino acids long. The CDR3 sequence is CASSPWTFNGYTF. The CDR3 DNA sequence: TGTGCCAGCAGCCCATGGACGTTTAATGGCTACACCTTC.

The chain links TRBV6-2 or TRBV6-3 to TRBJ1-5; D is ambiguous. From germline, CDR1 is MNHEY and CDR2 SVGEGT. V dropped 6 bases and J dropped 3 bases, with 6 bases sitting between them. This CDR3 spans 12 amino acids. DNA of the CDR3: TGTGCCAGCAGGGGTATCAATCAGCCCCAGCATTTT. Its protein is CASRGINQPQHF.

The V call is TRBV27, the J call TRBJ1-5; 9 nucleotides agree with TRBD1. Germline CDR1 is MNHEY and CDR2 is SMNVEV (reference sequence). With V trimmed by 6 bases and J by 5 bases, 5 bases remained unmatched. CDR3 length: 14 amino acids. The CDR3 DNA reads TGTGCCAGCAGAACAGGGGGCATTGATCAGCCCCAGCATTTT. Its translation: CASRTGGIDQPQHF.

This clonotype was found many times. The genes are TRBV28 and TRBJ2-5; possibly TRBD2 for D (5 bases). Trimming took off 4 bases at V and 4 bases at J, with 7 bases between the two ends. The CDR3 has 12 amino acids. Per the germline V gene, CDR1 is MDHEN and CDR2 is SYDVKM. For the CDR3, the DNA is TGTGCCAGCAGTTCGAGCGGAGAGACCCAGTACTTC. Translation: CASSSSGETQYF.

This clonotype was seen a few times. This rearrangement joins TRBV20-1 to TRBJ2-7; 11 nucleotides align to TRBD2. The CDR3 consists of 14 residues. The germline CDR1 and CDR2 sequences are DFQATT and SNEGSKA (reference sequence). V lost 4 bases to trimming and J lost 2 bases; unmatched junction nucleotides: 4. This CDR3 reads CSAMLTSGAYEQYF. The CDR3 region has the DNA TGCAGTGCTATGTTGACTAGCGGGGCCTACGAGCAGTACTTC.

The chain uses TRBV28 and TRBJ2-5, with 7 bases matching TRBD1. With 6 bases clipped from V and 5 bases from J, the junction kept 9 bases outside the gene matches. The CDR3 sequence is 14 residues long. Germline V gene lookup returns CDR1 MDHEN and CDR2 SYDVKM. In DNA form, the CDR3 reads TGTGCCAGCAGGACTACAGGGGATTCGGAGACCCAGTACTTC. Its protein product is CASRTTGDSETQYF.

The CDR3 sequence is CATYSRVDTNEQFF. CDR3 bases: TGCGCCACCTACTCCCGAGTCGATACCAATGAGCAGTTCTTC. V usage is TRBV5-1 and J usage is TRBJ2-1, with D unresolved. The germline CDR1 and CDR2 sequences are SGHRS and YFSETQ. Trimming took 9 bases from V and 6 from J, leaving 19 bases between them. This CDR3 spans 14 amino acids.

The chain recombines TRBV28 with TRBJ1-2, with 9 bases that match TRBD1. Germline CDR1 reads MDHEN; CDR2 reads SYDVKM. V shed 1 base, J shed 4 bases, and the junction held 10 bases outside the gene matches. The length of the CDR3 is 17 residues. CDR3 region: CASSLLSTGGLGYGYTF. CDR3 DNA sequence: TGTGCCAGCAGTTTATTGTCCACAGGGGGCCTTGGCTATGGCTACACCTTC.

This CDR3 reads CASSTPQGARGGYTF. The CDR3 DNA is TGTGCCAGCAGTACGCCGCAGGGGGCGCGGGGTGGCTACACCTTC. The chain links TRBV28 to TRBJ1-2, with 8 bases matching TRBD1. Germline CDR1 is MDHEN and CDR2 is SYDVKM. With V trimmed by 5 bases and J by 7 bases, 12 bases remained unmatched. This CDR3 region has 15 residues.